A single sample gave rise to the 27 T cell receptor beta chains below, sequenced in a study of cytomegalovirus exposure and HLA in healthy donors. Some clones are missing from TCRdb's copy, which holds only in-frame ones; the method was immunoSEQ multiplex PCR. In the table there are a few hundred thousand clones, roughly 90% of which are singletons. The sample taken for sequencing was PBMCs. These receptors were collected from a young woman in good health and CMV-seronegative.

The rearrangement uses TRBV28 and TRBJ2-7; 10 bases match TRBD1. CDR1 MDHEN and CDR2 SYDVKM come from the germline V gene. Trimming removed 7 bases from V and 2 bases from J; junction bases left unmatched: 5. The CDR3 spans 14 residues. Written as DNA, the CDR3 is TGTGCCAGCACCCGGGACAGGGGTCCCTACGAGCAGTACTTC. It codes for CASTRDRGPYEQYF.

V is TRBV6-5 and J is TRBJ1-1, with D maybe TRBD1 (6 bases). V lost 5 bases to trimming and J lost 1 base, with 8 bases between them. The CDR3 runs 13 residues. Germline V CDR1 and CDR2: MNHEY, SVGAGI. As DNA, the CDR3 is TGTGCCAGCAGTCGGACAGCGAACACTGAAGCTTTCTTT. Its protein is CASSRTANTEAFF.

The chain carries TRBV9 and TRBJ2-5, with D perhaps TRBD2 (6 bases). CDR3 length: 14 residues. V lost 0 bases and J 4 bases, leaving 10 bases between the germline ends. Looked up from germline, CDR1 is SGDLS and CDR2 is YYNGEE. The CDR3 spells CASSVVGSGETQYF. The CDR3 DNA reads TGTGCCAGCAGCGTAGTCGGGAGTGGAGAGACCCAGTACTTC.

The chain employs TRBV7-3 and TRBJ2-2, with D maybe TRBD2 (6 bases). Trimming cost V 1 base and J 6 bases, with 15 bases left between them. CDR3 length equals 16 residues. CDR1 and CDR2 from the germline V gene are SGHTA and FQGTGA. CDR3: CASSLISASVSGELFF. CDR3 nucleotides: TGTGCCAGCAGCTTAATTTCCGCTAGCGTGTCCGGGGAGCTGTTTTTT.

V gene TRBV28 combines with J gene TRBJ1-2; no definite D call. The germline CDR1 and CDR2 sequences are MDHEN and SYDVKM. This CDR3 is built from 13 residues. Trimming took off 2 bases at V and 7 bases at J, with 11 bases between the two ends. The CDR3 protein is CASSLEARGGYTF. CDR3 sequence (DNA): TGTGCCAGCAGTTTAGAGGCCCGGGGTGGCTACACCTTC.

J is TRBJ2-1 and V is TRBV18; the match to TRBD2 covers 11 bases. V was pared by 3 bases and J by 5 bases, with 9 bases of the junction left unmatched. Looked up from germline, CDR1 is KGHSH and CDR2 is LQKENI. This CDR3 has 17 residues. In nucleotides, the CDR3 is TGTGCCAGCTCACCGCCTTTAGCGGGAGGGCCCAACAATGAGCAGTTCTTC. Protein sequence: CASSPPLAGGPNNEQFF.

The rearrangement links TRBV5-1 to TRBJ2-1; tentative D call: TRBD2 (5 bases). V was pared by 4 bases and J by 0 bases, with 11 bases between. Germline values: CDR1 SGHRS, CDR2 YFSETQ. CDR3 length equals 15 residues. The CDR3 region is CASSLLESSYNEQFF. For the CDR3, the DNA is TGCGCCAGCAGCCTACTAGAGAGCTCCTACAATGAGCAGTTCTTC.

This clone occurred once. This rearrangement joins TRBV7-2 to TRBJ2-1; 7 bases align to TRBD2. J lost 6 bases, V lost 3 bases, and 8 bases had no gene match. CDR3 size: 15 residues. From germline, CDR1 is SGHTA and CDR2 FQGNSA. The CDR3 nucleotides are TGTGCCAGCAGCTTGGTGGGACTACCGACCAATGAGCAGTTCTTC. Amino acids: CASSLVGLPTNEQFF.

The chain recombines TRBV20-1 with TRBJ2-7, with TRBD2 identical over 8 bases. The CDR3 has 10 amino acids. The germline V gene encodes CDR1 DFQATT and CDR2 SNEGSKA (reference sequence). In nucleotides, the CDR3 is TGCAGCGCGGGAGGAGGCGAGCAGTACTTC. Translating it yields CSAGGGEQYF.

The rearrangement uses TRBV29-1 and TRBJ2-1; 7 bases align to TRBD2. Per germline, CDR1 SQVTM and CDR2 ANQGSEA. The CDR3 has 14 amino acids. V was clipped by 3 bases and J by 2 bases; unmatched bases: 4. In nucleotides, the CDR3 is TGCAGCGTTGAGCAGGGACTACCCTACAATGAGCAGTTCTTC. Protein sequence: CSVEQGLPYNEQFF.

This clone occurred a few times. This chain connects TRBV7-2 to TRBJ1-3; 7 nucleotides line up with TRBD1. V lost 2 bases, J lost 4 bases, and 8 bases stayed unmatched. The CDR3 totals 16 residues. Germline loops: CDR1 SGHTA, CDR2 FQGNSA. CDR3 sequence reads: CASSLPTGARGNTIYF. As DNA, the CDR3 is TGTGCCAGCAGCTTACCTACAGGGGCAAGGGGAAACACCATATATTTT.

V gene TRBV25-1 combines with J gene TRBJ2-7; TRBD1 aligns across 9 bases. This CDR3 comprises 14 residues. Germline assignment: CDR1 MGHDK and CDR2 SYGVNS. J was trimmed by 2 bases and V by 8 bases; bases with no gene match: 7. CDR3 sequence (DNA): TGTGCCAGCGGCCCACAGGGGGCTGCCTACGAGCAGTACTTC. It encodes CASGPQGAAYEQYF.

The chain has TRBV4-3 and TRBJ2-7, with 7 positions matching TRBD1. Germline V CDR1 and CDR2: LGHNA, YSLEER. This CDR3 spans 15 amino acids. The ends lost 1 base at V and 3 bases at J; junction bases unmatched: 6. The chain's CDR3 is CASSQVTGSYYEQYF. The CDR3 nucleotides read TGCGCCAGCAGCCAAGTGACAGGGTCCTACTACGAGCAGTACTTC.

This chain links TRBV6-1 with TRBJ2-7; TRBD2 agrees at 14 bases. The CDR3 length is 15 residues. Germline lookup yields CDR1 MNHNS and CDR2 SASEGT. V trimming: 4 bases; J trimming: 7 bases; junction bases outside the gene matches: 6. CDR3 sequence: CASSARLAGGPEQYF. The DNA for the CDR3 is TGTGCCAGCAGTGCCCGACTAGCGGGAGGGCCGGAGCAGTACTTC.

V usage is TRBV5-1 and J usage is TRBJ2-1; 8 nucleotides line up with TRBD2. Germline CDR1 and CDR2: SGHRS and YFSETQ. CDR3 size: 14 residues. V dropped 0 bases and J dropped 5; count of bases not matched to a gene: 1. This CDR3 reads CASSLVAGNNEQFF. CDR3 nucleotides: TGCGCCAGCAGCTTGGTAGCGGGAAACAATGAGCAGTTCTTC.

V is TRBV4-2 and J is TRBJ2-1; 7 bases map to TRBD2. The J segment lost 7 bases and the V segment lost 0 bases, leaving 3 bases of the junction unmatched. CDR1 LGHNA and CDR2 YNFKEQ come from the germline V gene. This CDR3 has 14 amino acids. The CDR3 spells CASSQDKLANEQFF. The CDR3 region has the DNA TGTGCCAGCAGCCAAGACAAACTAGCGAATGAGCAGTTCTTC.

V usage is TRBV6-1 and J usage is TRBJ2-2; 8 bases agree with TRBD1. CDR3 size: 13 residues. Germline loops: CDR1 MNHNS, CDR2 SASEGT. With V trimmed by 6 bases and J by 7 bases, 4 bases remained unmatched. The CDR3 reads CASRPGQDGELFF. The CDR3 bases are TGTGCCAGCAGGCCGGGACAGGACGGGGAGCTGTTTTTT.

This chain links TRBV28 with TRBJ2-1; no firm D call. The CDR3 contains 13 residues. Per germline, CDR1 MDHEN and CDR2 SYDVKM. Between the trimmed V and J ends, which lost 2 bases and 7 bases, there was a span of 9 bases. The CDR3, as DNA: TGTGCCAGCAGTTTAGCTGGGCAGAATGAGCAGTTCTTC. Amino acids: CASSLAGQNEQFF.

V gene TRBV4-2 combines with J gene TRBJ2-2; 10 bases match TRBD1. Losses at the gene ends were 0 bases for V and 3 bases for J; bases not matched to a gene: 13. The germline CDR1 and CDR2 sequences are LGHNA and YNFKEQ. The CDR3 has 20 residues. The CDR3 spells CASSQDWGQGSWKHTGELFF. The CDR3, as DNA: TGTGCCAGCAGCCAAGATTGGGGACAGGGGTCGTGGAAGCACACCGGGGAGCTGTTTTTT.

The chain uses TRBV9 and TRBJ2-6, with D unresolved. This CDR3 contains 14 residues. Trimming stripped 4 bases from V and 4 bases from J, with 9 bases between. Germline lookup yields CDR1 SGDLS and CDR2 YYNGEE. This CDR3 reads CASSQAGGANVLTF. The CDR3 DNA reads TGTGCCAGCAGCCAGGCCGGAGGGGCCAACGTCCTGACTTTC.

This chain uses TRBV4-3 with TRBJ1-4; D not certain. The germline CDR1 and CDR2 sequences are LGHNA and YSLEER. The V end was cut by 0 bases, the J end by 4 bases, with 12 bases between. The CDR3 runs to 16 residues. Written as DNA, the CDR3 is TGCGCCAGCAGCCAAGATGAGTCGTCGGGTAATGAAAAACTGTTTTTT. This encodes CASSQDESSGNEKLFF.

This chain links TRBV19 with TRBJ1-2; unclear D gene. V lost 5 bases, J lost 8 bases, and 18 bases lay in between. CDR3 length: 14 amino acids. From germline, CDR1 is LNHDA and CDR2 SQIVND (reference sequence). The CDR3 sequence is CASSVSPERIGYTF. CDR3 in DNA: TGTGCCAGTAGTGTATCCCCGGAGAGAATCGGCTACACCTTC. Combining the CDR3 with reference TRBV19 and TRBJ1-2 gives the whole variable domain DGGITQSPKYLFRKEGQNVTLSCEQNLNHDAMYWYRQDPGQGLRLIYYSQIVNDFQKGDIAEGYSVSREKKESFPLTVTSAQKNPTAFYLCASSVSPERIGYTFGSGTRLTVV.

CDR3 protein: CASSVGTGQGRYNEQFF. The CDR3 nucleotides are TGTGCCAGCAGCGTAGGAACGGGACAGGGGAGGTACAATGAGCAGTTCTTC. The chain uses TRBV9 and TRBJ2-1, with TRBD1 identical over 10 bases. The CDR3 runs 17 residues. Losses at the gene ends were 0 bases for V and 4 bases for J; bases not matched to a gene: 7. Germline V gene data show CDR1 as SGDLS and CDR2 as YYNGEE.

This clone turned up a few times. V and J are TRBV11-1 and TRBJ1-2; TRBD1 matches 8 bases. This CDR3 has 15 residues. V gave up 5 bases and J gave up 6 bases; unmatched junction bases: 11. CDR1 SGHAT and CDR2 FQDESV come from the germline V gene (reference sequence). CDR3 coding DNA: TGTGCCAGCAGCCAAGACAGGGGAAAAAACGATGGCTACACCTTC. This gives the protein CASSQDRGKNDGYTF.

The chain combines TRBV7-2 with TRBJ2-5, with TRBD1 identical over 7 bases. V was clipped by 0 bases and J by 5 bases; unmatched bases: 0. The CDR3 is made up of 13 amino acids. Germline V gives CDR1 SGHTA, CDR2 FQGNSA. CDR3 nucleotides: TGTGCCAGCAGCTTAGCACAGGGGGAGACCCAGTACTTC. Translation: CASSLAQGETQYF.

The chain employs TRBV28 and TRBJ2-1; TRBD2 aligns across 10 bases. CDR1 MDHEN and CDR2 SYDVKM come from the germline V gene. Germline trimming cut 5 bases from V and 7 bases from J; bases unmatched to any gene: 11. The CDR3 has 16 amino acids. The CDR3 reads CASSLTAGGRRNEQFF. Written as DNA, the CDR3 is TGTGCCAGCAGTCTCACAGCGGGAGGGCGACGAAATGAGCAGTTCTTC.

This clone came up once. The chain carries TRBV28 and TRBJ2-7; 9 bases fit TRBD1. J lost 5 bases, V lost 4 bases, and 6 bases had no gene match. In germline, CDR1 is MDHEN, CDR2 SYDVKM. This CDR3 is built from 14 residues. The chain's CDR3 is CASSSGGQGDEQYF. The DNA of the CDR3 is TGTGCCAGCAGTTCAGGGGGACAGGGCGACGAGCAGTACTTC. The variable domain in full, with the rest retrieved from reference TRBV28 and TRBJ2-7, is DVKVTQSSRYLVKRTGEKVFLECVQDMDHENMFWYRQDPGLGLRLIYFSYDVKMKEKGDIPEGYSVSREKKERFSLILESASTNQTSMYLCASSSGGQGDEQYFGPGTRLTVT.